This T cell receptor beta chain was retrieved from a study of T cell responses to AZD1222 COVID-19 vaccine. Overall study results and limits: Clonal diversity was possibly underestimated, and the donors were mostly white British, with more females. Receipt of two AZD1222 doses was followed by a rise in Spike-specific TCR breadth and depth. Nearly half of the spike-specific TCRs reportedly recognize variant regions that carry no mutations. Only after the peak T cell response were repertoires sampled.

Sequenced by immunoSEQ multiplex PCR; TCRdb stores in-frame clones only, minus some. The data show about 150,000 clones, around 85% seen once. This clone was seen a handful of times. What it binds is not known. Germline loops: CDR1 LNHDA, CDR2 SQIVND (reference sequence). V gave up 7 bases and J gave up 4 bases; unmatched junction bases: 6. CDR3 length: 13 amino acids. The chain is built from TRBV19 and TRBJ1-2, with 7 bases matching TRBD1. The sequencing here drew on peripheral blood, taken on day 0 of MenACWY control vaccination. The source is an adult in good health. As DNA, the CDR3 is TGTGCCAGTACCCCGGGACAGACCTATGGCTACACCTTC. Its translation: CASTPGQTYGYTF.